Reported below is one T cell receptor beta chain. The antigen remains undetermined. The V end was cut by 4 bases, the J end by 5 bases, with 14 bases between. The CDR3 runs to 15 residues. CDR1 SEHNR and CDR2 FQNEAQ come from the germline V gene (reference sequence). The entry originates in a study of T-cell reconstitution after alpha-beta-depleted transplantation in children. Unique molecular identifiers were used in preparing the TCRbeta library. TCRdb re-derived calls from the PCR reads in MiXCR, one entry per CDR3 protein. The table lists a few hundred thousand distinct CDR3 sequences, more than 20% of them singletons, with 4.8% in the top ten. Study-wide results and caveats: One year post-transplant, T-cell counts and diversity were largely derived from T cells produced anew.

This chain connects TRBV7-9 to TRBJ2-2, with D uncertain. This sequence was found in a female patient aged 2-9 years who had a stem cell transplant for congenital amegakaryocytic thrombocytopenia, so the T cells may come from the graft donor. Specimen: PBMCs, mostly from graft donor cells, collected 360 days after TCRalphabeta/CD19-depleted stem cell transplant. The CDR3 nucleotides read TGTGCCAGCAGCTGGCCGGGCCAAGGGACCGGGGAGCTGTTTTTT. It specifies CASSWPGQGTGELFF.